These 25 T cell receptor beta chains share one sample of origin, sequenced in a study of T cell changes during pregnancy in multiple sclerosis. The method was immunoSEQ multiplex PCR; TCRdb's version includes in-frame clones alone and lacks a portion of them. The sample consists of roughly 45,000 clones, 85% to 90% of them appearing once. The sample here was peripheral blood, taken in the second trimester of pregnancy. The source is a female donor in good health, enrolled as a control in a pregnancy study.

This clone has only one observation. The chain links TRBV4-2 to TRBJ2-3; 7 nucleotides match TRBD2. Germline assignment: CDR1 LGHNA and CDR2 YNFKEQ. The CDR3 consists of 17 residues. V was clipped by 2 bases and J by 4 bases; unmatched bases: 12. This CDR3 reads CASSQSPLGAGADTQYF. Written as DNA, the CDR3 is TGTGCCAGCAGCCAAAGCCCCCTTGGGGCGGGAGCAGATACGCAGTATTTT.

V usage is TRBV25-1 and J usage is TRBJ2-7; D may be TRBD2 (7 bases). Germline V gene sequence: CDR1 MGHDK, CDR2 SYGVNS. CDR3 length: 16 residues. V was trimmed by 3 bases and J by 4 bases, leaving 19 bases between them. The CDR3 DNA reads TGTGCCAGCAGTGATCGAGGGGGGGGCCACGGGTACGAGCAGTACTTC. Protein product: CASSDRGGGHGYEQYF.

V and J are TRBV13 and TRBJ1-6; TRBD1 might be the D (5 bases). The CDR3 totals 15 residues. Looked up from germline, CDR1 is PRHDT and CDR2 is FYEKMQ (reference sequence). Trimming shortened V by 0 bases and J by 7 bases, and 10 bases separated the two germline ends. The CDR3 loop is CASSLGQGYNSPLHF. Written as DNA, the CDR3 is TGTGCCAGCAGCTTAGGTCAGGGCTACAATTCACCCCTCCACTTT.

The J gene is TRBJ1-2, the V gene TRBV2, with TRBD1 matching 8 bases. V lost 3 bases to trimming and J lost 7 bases; unmatched junction nucleotides: 7. Germline CDR1 is SNHLY and CDR2 is FYNNEI. The CDR3 extends over 14 amino acids. CDR3 amino acids: CASSEQGTGAGYTF. In DNA form, the CDR3 reads TGTGCCAGCAGTGAGCAAGGGACAGGTGCTGGCTACACCTTC.

The chain couples TRBV2 to TRBJ2-5; TRBD1 is a possible D gene (5 bases). Deletions cut 8 bases from V and 3 bases from J, with 7 bases between. The CDR3 is 11 amino acids. Per germline, CDR1 SNHLY and CDR2 FYNNEI. Here the CDR3 DNA reads TGTGCCAGCGTGACAGAAGAGACCCAGTACTTC. It specifies CASVTEETQYF.

This clone was detected only once. The rearrangement links TRBV7-9 to TRBJ1-2; D may be TRBD1 (6 bases). V was clipped by 6 bases and J by 2 bases, with 22 bases between them. There are 17 residues in the CDR3. Germline CDR1 SEHNR, CDR2 FQNEAQ (reference sequence). In nucleotides, the CDR3 is TGTGCCAGCAGTTCCGGGACACAAAGCCCCCAGAACTATGGCTACACCTTC. This sequence encodes CASSSGTQSPQNYGYTF.

V usage is TRBV13 and J usage is TRBJ2-5, with D perhaps TRBD2 (5 bases). The CDR3 runs to 16 residues. V gave up 3 bases and J gave up 2 bases, with 16 bases separating them. Germline CDR1 PRHDT, CDR2 FYEKMQ (reference sequence). The CDR3 sequence is CASSFTVARGQETQYF. The CDR3 nucleotides are TGTGCCAGCAGCTTTACAGTGGCCCGGGGACAAGAGACCCAGTACTTC.

The rearrangement links TRBV18 to TRBJ2-1, with D possibly matching TRBD2 (5 bases). V was pared by 6 bases and J by 8 bases, with 20 bases between. Per the germline V gene, CDR1 is KGHSH and CDR2 is LQKENI. CDR3 size: 15 residues. This CDR3 reads CASSSFGSEGDEQFF. The CDR3 nucleotides read TGTGCCAGCTCCTCCTTTGGCTCCGAGGGCGATGAGCAGTTCTTC.

The rearrangement joins TRBV4-3 to TRBJ1-2; the D gene is possibly TRBD1 (6 bases). Germline-derived CDR1 and CDR2 are LGHNA and YSLEER. The V gene lost 1 base and the J gene lost 2 bases, with 11 bases spanning the gap. The CDR3 spans 15 residues. DNA for the CDR3: TGCGCCAGCAGCCAAGCAAGAAGGGGGAACTATGGCTACACCTTC. Translating gives CASSQARRGNYGYTF.

The chain couples TRBV11-3 to TRBJ2-7; 7 positions match TRBD1. Trimming took 7 bases from V and 3 from J; bases not matched to a gene: 12. Germline CDR1 SGHNT, CDR2 YENEEA. CDR3 length equals 15 residues. The CDR3 sequence is CASTFGQVGDYEQYF. The CDR3, as DNA: TGTGCCAGCACCTTCGGACAGGTCGGCGACTACGAGCAGTACTTC. Full variable domain (outside the CDR3, taken from reference TRBV11-3 and TRBJ2-7): EAGVVQSPRYKIIEKKQPVAFWCNPISGHNTLYWYLQNLGQGPELLIRYENEEAVDDSQLPKDRFSAERLKGVDSTLKIQPAELGDSAVYLCASTFGQVGDYEQYFGPGTRLTVT.

This chain uses TRBV5-6 with TRBJ2-5; 15 nucleotides align to TRBD2. V was pared by 1 base and J by 5 bases, with 9 bases of the junction left unmatched. The CDR3 contains 18 residues. Germline-derived CDR1 and CDR2 are SGHDT and YYEEEE. The CDR3 is CASSLLSGTSGRWETQYF. As DNA, the CDR3 is TGTGCCAGCAGCTTGCTATCCGGGACTAGCGGGAGGTGGGAGACCCAGTACTTC. Using reference TRBV5-6 and TRBJ2-5 for the parts outside the CDR3, the full variable domain is DAGVTQSPTHLIKTRGQQVTLRCSPKSGHDTVSWYQQALGQGPQFIFQYYEEEERQRGNFPDRFSGHQFPNYSSELNVNALLLGDSALYLCASSLLSGTSGRWETQYFGPGTRLLVL.

The genes are TRBV27 and TRBJ1-3, with D maybe TRBD1 (6 bases). The CDR3 is made up of 14 amino acids. V was clipped by 6 bases and J by 4 bases, with 13 bases between them. CDR1 and CDR2 (germline): MNHEY, SMNVEV (reference sequence). CDR3 DNA: TGTGCCAGCAGCCCGAGGACAGTAGGAAACACCATATATTTT. As protein: CASSPRTVGNTIYF.

V usage is TRBV5-6 and J usage is TRBJ2-5, with 13 nucleotides matching TRBD2. Germline V gene data show CDR1 as SGHDT and CDR2 as YYEEEE. The CDR3 covers 16 residues. Trimming cost V 6 bases and J 2 bases; bases outside gene matches: 7. CDR3 sequence: CASTLTSGRQQETQYF. In DNA form, the CDR3 reads TGTGCCAGCACCCTGACTAGCGGGAGGCAACAAGAGACCCAGTACTTC.

The chain employs TRBV18 and TRBJ1-3; possibly TRBD1 for D (6 bases). Germline V lookup: CDR1 KGHSH, CDR2 LQKENI. The germline V and J ends were trimmed by 6 bases and 0 bases, with 9 bases remaining between them. The CDR3 loop spans 14 amino acids. CDR3 bases: TGTGCCAGCTCTGGGGGCTCCTCTGGAAACACCATATATTTT. The encoded protein is CASSGGSSGNTIYF.

This sequence joins TRBV11-2 and TRBJ2-5; D call uncertain. The CDR3 runs 14 residues. CDR1 and CDR2 from the germline V gene are SGHAT and FQNNGV. Trimming removed 5 bases from V and 5 bases from J, with 15 bases in between. CDR3 residues: CASSLSAFGETQYF. CDR3 DNA: TGTGCCAGCAGCCTTTCAGCCTTCGGGGAGACCCAGTACTTC.

CDR3 nucleotide sequence: TGTGCTAGTGGTTTATATCTCAACCTCGGGTATACGCAGTATTTT. Translating it yields CASGLYLNLGYTQYF. V usage is TRBV12-5 and J usage is TRBJ2-3; D is ambiguous. CDR1 LGHNT and CDR2 FRNRAP come from the germline V gene. The V end lost 3 bases, the J end lost 7 bases, and 17 bases lay between the germline ends. This CDR3 comprises 15 residues. Supplemented by reference TRBV12-5 and TRBJ2-3, the full variable domain reads DARVTQTPRHKVTEMGQEVTMRCQPILGHNTVFWYRQTMMQGLELLAYFRNRAPLDDSGMPKDRFSAEMPDATLATLKIQPSEPRDSAVYFCASGLYLNLGYTQYFGPGTRLTVL.

The V call is TRBV2, the J call TRBJ2-2; 10 bases map to TRBD1. Germline V gene lookup returns CDR1 SNHLY and CDR2 FYNNEI. V lost 0 bases to trimming and J lost 3 bases; unmatched junction nucleotides: 7. The CDR3 sequence is 18 residues long. The CDR3 is CASSEALTGGVYTGELFF. For the CDR3, the DNA is TGTGCCAGCAGTGAAGCCCTGACAGGGGGCGTTTACACCGGGGAGCTGTTTTTT. The variable domain in full, completed from reference TRBV2 and TRBJ2-2, reads EPEVTQTPSHQVTQMGQEVILRCVPISNHLYFYWYRQILGQKVEFLVSFYNNEISEKSEIFDDQFSVERPDGSNFTLKIRSTKLEDSAMYFCASSEALTGGVYTGELFFGEGSRLTVL.

V gene TRBV27 combines with J gene TRBJ1-2; TRBD1 agrees at 7 bases. Germline assignment: CDR1 MNHEY and CDR2 SMNVEV (reference sequence). The CDR3 covers 16 residues. V dropped 4 bases and J dropped 0; count of bases not matched to a gene: 8. CDR3 region: CASSSGTAIANYGYTF. In DNA, the CDR3 is TGTGCCAGCAGTTCAGGGACAGCTATAGCTAACTATGGCTACACCTTC.

This chain uses TRBV5-8 with TRBJ2-7; weak D call: TRBD1 (6 bases). CDR1 and CDR2 (germline): SGHTS, YDEGEE. The CDR3 runs 15 residues. V was shortened by 5 bases and J by 2 bases, with 17 bases between the two germline ends. The CDR3 region has the DNA TGTGCCAGCAGTAACAACAGGGATTCGCCCTACGAGCAGTACTTC. Encoded protein: CASSNNRDSPYEQYF.

This rearrangement joins TRBV5-6 to TRBJ1-1; 7 bases match TRBD1. V trimming: 2 bases; J trimming: 0 bases; junction bases outside the gene matches: 10. This CDR3 contains 17 residues. CDR1 and CDR2 (germline): SGHDT, YYEEEE. CDR3: CASSFGFDRDMNTEAFF. In DNA form, the CDR3 reads TGTGCCAGCAGCTTTGGGTTCGACAGGGATATGAACACTGAAGCTTTCTTT.

The rearrangement links TRBV11-2 to TRBJ1-1; D is perhaps TRBD1 (6 bases). With 4 bases removed from V and 1 base from J, the gap between germline ends came to 7 bases. The CDR3 is made up of 13 amino acids. Per the germline V gene, CDR1 is SGHAT and CDR2 is FQNNGV. The CDR3 loop is CASSWTANTEAFF. The CDR3 region has the DNA TGTGCCAGCAGCTGGACAGCGAACACTGAAGCTTTCTTT.

This chain uses TRBV25-1 with TRBJ2-5, with TRBD1 matching 9 bases. Trimming took 4 bases from V and 5 from J; bases not matched to a gene: 5. Germline loops: CDR1 MGHDK, CDR2 SYGVNS. The CDR3 is 14 residues long. The CDR3 DNA reads TGTGCCAGCAGTGTAACAGGGGGCTGGGAGACCCAGTACTTC. Amino acid sequence: CASSVTGGWETQYF.

The J gene is TRBJ1-6, the V gene TRBV18, with D hard to call. V was shortened by 1 base and J by 7 bases, with 8 bases between the two germline ends. CDR3 length: 14 amino acids. In germline, CDR1 is KGHSH, CDR2 LQKENI. The CDR3: CASSPLSTNSPLHF. CDR3 coding DNA: TGTGCCAGCTCACCACTCAGTACGAATTCACCCCTCCACTTT.

The rearrangement joins TRBV5-4 to TRBJ2-7; D perhaps matches TRBD2 (5 bases). Germline V lookup: CDR1 SGHNT, CDR2 YYREEE (reference sequence). This CDR3 has 13 amino acids. The V end was cut by 2 bases, the J end by 5 bases, with 11 bases between. The CDR3 loop is CASSFPGSNEQYF. For the CDR3, the DNA is TGTGCCAGCAGCTTCCCGGGGAGCAACGAGCAGTACTTC.

CDR3 nucleotide sequence: TGTGCCACCAGCACCCATCGGACTAGCGGGAGTCCCTACGAGCAGTACTTC. It is translated as CATSTHRTSGSPYEQYF. The chain has TRBV15 and TRBJ2-7; 13 bases match TRBD2. Germline V gene data show CDR1 as LNHNV and CDR2 as YYDKDF (reference sequence). The CDR3 totals 17 residues. Trimming cost V 4 bases and J 2 bases; bases outside gene matches: 8. Full variable domain (outside the CDR3, taken from reference TRBV15 and TRBJ2-7): DAMVIQNPRYQVTQFGKPVTLSCSQTLNHNVMYWYQQKSSQAPKLLFHYYDKDFNNEADTPDNFQSRRPNTSFCFLDIRSPGLGDTAMYLCATSTHRTSGSPYEQYFGPGTRLTVT.